A single sample gave rise to the 5 T cell receptor beta chains below, sequenced in a study of blood T cell repertoires in COVID-19. Sequencing was performed with immunoSEQ multiplex PCR; in TCRdb, only in-frame clones are kept and a portion is missing. Of 230,000 or so clones listed, about nine tenths are singletons. The sample taken for sequencing was PBMCs or T cells enriched from blood (not recorded which). All receptors derive from a woman aged 40 to 50 with acute COVID-19.

V gene TRBV5-6 combines with J gene TRBJ1-3; D gene ambiguous. CDR3 length: 14 residues. With 0 bases removed from V and 5 bases from J, the gap between germline ends came to 9 bases. Germline assignment: CDR1 SGHDT and CDR2 YYEEEE. The CDR3 is CASSLGGQRNTIYF. CDR3 sequence (DNA): TGTGCCAGCAGCTTGGGCGGCCAGCGAAACACCATATATTTT. Complete variable domain (other parts from reference TRBV5-6 and TRBJ1-3): DAGVTQSPTHLIKTRGQQVTLRCSPKSGHDTVSWYQQALGQGPQFIFQYYEEEERQRGNFPDRFSGHQFPNYSSELNVNALLLGDSALYLCASSLGGQRNTIYFGEGSWLTVV.

The V and J genes are TRBV14 and TRBJ1-2, with unresolved D. The V end lost 3 bases, the J end lost 5 bases, and 16 bases lay between the germline ends. The V gene's germline CDR1 is SGHDN and CDR2 FVKESK. The CDR3 is made up of 15 amino acids. The CDR3 nucleotides are TGTGCCAGCAGCCATCATACGGCCCTACAGTATGGCTACACCTTC. Translated, it gives CASSHHTALQYGYTF.

J is TRBJ2-3 and V is TRBV5-8; 9 bases are shared with TRBD2. V was pared by 4 bases and J by 1 base, with 7 bases of the junction left unmatched. This CDR3 spans 16 amino acids. Germline CDR1 and CDR2: SGHTS and YDEGEE. CDR3 in DNA: TGTGCCAGCAGCAAAGGGACTAGCTATGGCACAGATACGCAGTATTTT. Its protein is CASSKGTSYGTDTQYF.

V and J are TRBV5-6 and TRBJ1-4; D is ambiguous. The CDR3 is made up of 15 amino acids. Germline V CDR1 and CDR2: SGHDT, YYEEEE. The V and J ends lost 0 bases and 8 bases respectively, with 14 bases between them. CDR3 nucleotides: TGTGCCAGCAGCTTGGCCGGCAGCACGGGGGAAAAACTGTTTTTT. It yields the protein CASSLAGSTGEKLFF. Drawing the rest from reference TRBV5-6 and TRBJ1-4, the complete variable domain is DAGVTQSPTHLIKTRGQQVTLRCSPKSGHDTVSWYQQALGQGPQFIFQYYEEEERQRGNFPDRFSGHQFPNYSSELNVNALLLGDSALYLCASSLAGSTGEKLFFGSGTQLSVL.

The J gene is TRBJ2-3, the V gene TRBV9, with 7 bases lining up with TRBD2. With V trimmed by 0 bases and J by 2 bases, 6 bases remained unmatched. The CDR3 is 16 amino acids. Germline CDR1 SGDLS, CDR2 YYNGEE. CDR3 bases: TGTGCCAGCAGCGTAGTCCCTAGCGGAGCCACAGATACGCAGTATTTT. As protein: CASSVVPSGATDTQYF.